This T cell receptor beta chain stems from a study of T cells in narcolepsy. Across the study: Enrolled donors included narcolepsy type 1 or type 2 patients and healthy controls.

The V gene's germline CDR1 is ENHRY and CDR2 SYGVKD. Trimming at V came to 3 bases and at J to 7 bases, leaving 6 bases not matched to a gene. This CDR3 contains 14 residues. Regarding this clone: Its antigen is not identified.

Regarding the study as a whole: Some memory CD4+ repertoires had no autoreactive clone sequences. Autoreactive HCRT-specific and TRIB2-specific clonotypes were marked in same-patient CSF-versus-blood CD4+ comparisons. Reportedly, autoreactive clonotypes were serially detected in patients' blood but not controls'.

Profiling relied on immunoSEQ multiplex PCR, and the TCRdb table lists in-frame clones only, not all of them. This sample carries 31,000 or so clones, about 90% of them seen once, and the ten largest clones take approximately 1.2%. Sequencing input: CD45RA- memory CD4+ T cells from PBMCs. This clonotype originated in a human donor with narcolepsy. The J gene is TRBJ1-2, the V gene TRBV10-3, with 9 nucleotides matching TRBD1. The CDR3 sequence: CAISELTGGGGYTF. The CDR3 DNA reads TGTGCCATCAGTGAACTAACAGGGGGCGGTGGCTACACCTTC.